Detailed here is one TCR beta chain. This sample was included in a study of blood T cell repertoires in COVID-19. Study background: The study drew acute and convalescent COVID-19 samples from the United States, Italy and Spain. T cells, B-cell-depleted T cells, or PBMCs provided the cDNA or gDNA that served as material.

Methods used by the authors: Estimated nucleated cell counts came from reference gene primer amplification. Sequencing was performed with immunoSEQ multiplex PCR; in TCRdb, only in-frame clones are kept and a portion is missing. Clonal size and the V and J genes are those of that table, whereas D and trimming came from the DNA. This table has roughly 68,000 clones, approximately 88% appearing once. The CDR3 has 13 amino acids. Germline V CDR1 and CDR2: SEHNR, FQNEAQ (reference sequence). V shed 8 bases and J 7 bases; nucleotides not matched to a gene: 7. The sequenced material came from peripheral blood. This TCR was recovered from a man aged 45 to 65 with acute or convalescent COVID-19. This chain uses TRBV7-9 with TRBJ1-5, with 8 bases aligning to TRBD1. The CDR3 DNA reads as TGTGCCAGCGGACAGGGATCTGACCAGCCCCAGCATTTT. Protein: CASGQGSDQPQHF.